This record covers a single T cell receptor (beta chain). In this sample, this clonotype turned up many times. The target of this receptor is not known. Nothing much larger sits one base from this clone, and base qualities are not available. Every donor was a healthy Caucasian. Three pairs of female monozygotic twins, all aged roughly 18 to 30 years, were included in the twin cohort. Using Miltenyi CD45RO+ enrichment and human naive T-cell isolation kits, memory (CD45RO+) and naive T cells were isolated from PBMC. Library method: 5' RACE. TCRdb names Illumina HiSeq 2000 as the instrument used. A universal primer binding site was introduced by template switching, and a unique molecular identifier was present in the final cDNA, enabling accurate counting of TCR cDNA molecules. Specific primers in the conserved constant-segment region were used to synthesize first-strand cDNA for the TCR alpha and beta chains. To control for contamination, each cDNA library was double barcoded with a SMART-Mk sample barcode plus Illumina barcodes. TruSeq adapter sequences along with Illumina sample barcodes were introduced in two successive PCR steps. Sequencing of the TCR alpha and beta cDNA libraries was done on the Illumina HiSeq platform using custom primers. On the authors' methods: MiGEC was used to process raw reads and extract unique molecular identifiers, and MiXCR was used to find CDR3 positions. Recombination models were inferred per individual with the repgenHMM and IGoR tools using an EM algorithm. The analysis of shared clonotypes was done with the tcR package in R, with sharing normalized by the product of cloneset sizes. Out-of-frame nonproductive sequences were analyzed to study raw recombination free of thymic and clonal selection effects. TCRdb took the public reads, trimmed them with fastp at Q25, ran MiXCR for clone calling and kept in-frame beta chains. CDR3 protein duplicates are merged, each entry listing the most common genes and DNA. Here the V and J calls rest on TCRdb's processing, not on the authors' analysis. For this sample there are around 280,000 distinct CDR3 sequences; less than 9% appear just once. The ten largest clones take up approximately 2% of the sample.

The source of the sample is a study of identical twins (dated by TCRdb to about 2016). The study in broad terms: The study deep-sequenced TCR alpha and beta repertoires from monozygotic twins, unrelated adults of various ages and cord blood to test whether fetal clonotypes persist. To rule out contamination, replicate twin experiments were performed at different times with different library preparation protocols. Overall study results and their limits: Abundant cord blood beta clonotypes had fewer insertions, young adult naive repertoires showed a similar but weaker trend, and memory repertoires showed no such trend. Zero-insertion analyses could be partly confounded by invariant T cells such as MAIT and iNKT, although diverse VJ usage argued against such confounding for most clonotypes. In monozygotic twins, recombination models systematically underestimated out-of-frame TCR alpha sharing, but the models matched the sharing seen between unrelated individuals. Compared with coincidental sharing between unrelated individuals, an excess of low generation-probability sequences was observed among out-of-frame TCR alpha sequences shared between twins. A weaker excess of twin sharing was found in beta out-of-frame sequences because the signal-to-noise ratio was lowered by fewer shared sequences. Because the same donors could not be followed over many years, conclusions were based on cross-sectional statistical analysis.

The same sample was also used in a study of yellow fever vaccine responses in identical twins. From that second study: The authors reported that the T cell response to vaccination in identical twins appeared partly convergent and partly personalized. The study precisely tracked vaccine-responding T cell clones in identical twins.

The sequence was obtained from a woman between 18 and 29 years old in good health. Sequencing input: memory (CD45RO+) T cells sorted from blood. This sample's cell subset or site label indicates: CD45RO+ enriched T cells.

The CDR3 amino acid sequence is: CASSPGAATDTQYF. The bases read TGTGCCAGCAGCCCAGGGGCGGCCACAGATACGCAGTATTTT. This chain is built from TRBV4-2 and TRBJ2-3; the D segment could be TRBD1, given 6 matching bases. The CDR3 runs 14 residues from the cysteine to the phenylalanine. Of all the DNA, just the CDR3 is kept, 42 bases in frame from base 1. CDR1 and CDR2, per the germline V gene, are LGHNA and YNFKEQ. Cut back by 4 bases and 2 bases, the V and J ends lie 10 bases apart.